The rows below give T cell receptor beta chains drawn from one sample of a study of shared clonotypes between healthy human individuals. The repertoire was sequenced with immunoSEQ multiplex PCR; TCRdb's copy has only in-frame clones and lacks some. The repertoire includes about 1.4 million clones, about 96% of them detected once, and about 1% sits in the top ten. What was sequenced was naive CD4+ T cells sorted from blood. The receptors stem from a man under 40 in good health. The CDR3 runs from the conserved cysteine through the conserved F or W. D genes are given only for firm matches. Only some rows state a clone size, as once, few, many or a class for expanded clones.

clone_size	d_call	j_call	v_call	cdr3_aa	cdr3_nt
.	.	TRBJ2-7	TRBV10-3	CAIRNPGTPFYEQYF	TGTGCCATCAGGAACCCCGGGACACCATTCTACGAGCAGTACTTC
.	TRBD1	TRBJ2-7	TRBV19	CARIQGAGEQYF	TGTGCCAGGATACAGGGGGCAGGGGAGCAGTACTTC
.	.	TRBJ2-3	TRBV18	CASSPKADTQYF	TGTGCCAGCTCACCAAAGGCAGATACGCAGTATTTT
.	.	TRBJ2-1	TRBV14	CASSLHRSYNEQFF	TGTGCCAGCAGCCTTCACAGGTCCTACAATGAGCAGTTCTTC
.	.	TRBJ1-4	TRBV10-3	CAISDAGAHEKLFF	TGTGCCATCAGTGATGCAGGGGCGCATGAAAAACTGTTTTTT
.	.	TRBJ1-3	TRBV5-1	CASSLGAGNPGNTIYF	TGCGCCAGCAGCTTGGGTGCGGGGAATCCAGGAAACACCATATATTTT
.	.	TRBJ1-1	TRBV29-1	CSSRQTNTEAFF	TGCAGCAGTCGACAGACGAACACTGAAGCTTTCTTT
.	.	TRBJ2-1	TRBV2	CASKESFYNEQFF	TGTGCCAGCAAGGAGAGTTTCTACAATGAGCAGTTCTTC
once	.	TRBJ1-3	TRBV18	CASSLLQGGENTIYF	TGTGCCAGCTCCTTGTTACAGGGAGGAGAAAACACCATATATTTT
.	TRBD1	TRBJ2-1	TRBV19	CASRRGLSEQFF	TGTGCCAGTAGAAGGGGGCTCAGTGAGCAGTTCTTC
.	TRBD2	TRBJ2-5	TRBV4-1	CASSQEIRRDSSGGYQETQYF	TGCGCCAGCAGCCAAGAGATCAGGCGGGACTCTAGCGGGGGGTACCAAGAGACCCAGTACTTC
.	TRBD1	TRBJ2-2	TRBV6-1	CASSDLGTGNTGELFF	TGTGCCAGCAGTGACCTTGGGACAGGGAACACCGGGGAGCTGTTTTTT
.	TRBD1	TRBJ1-5	TRBV5-1	CASSLGTGAHSNQPQHF	TGCGCCAGCAGCTTGGGGACAGGGGCCCATAGCAATCAGCCCCAGCATTTT
once	TRBD2	TRBJ2-5	TRBV5-4	CASSGGGRRETQYF	TGTGCCAGCAGCGGGGGGGGAAGAAGGGAGACCCAGTACTTC
.	.	TRBJ2-3	TRBV5-1	CASSRDHPSSSTDTQYF	TGCGCCAGCAGCCGGGACCACCCTAGCTCTAGCACAGATACGCAGTATTTT
.	TRBD1	TRBJ1-1	TRBV9	CASSDLTGALSEAFF	TGTGCCAGCAGCGACCTGACAGGGGCCCTCAGTGAAGCTTTCTTT
.	TRBD2	TRBJ2-7	TRBV7-2	CASSLGKPSGRFHEQYF	TGTGCCAGCAGCTTAGGGAAGCCTAGCGGGAGGTTCCACGAGCAGTACTTC
.	.	TRBJ1-5	TRBV4-3	CASSQEMDSNQPQHF	TGCGCCAGCAGCCAAGAAATGGACAGCAATCAGCCCCAGCATTTT
.	TRBD1	TRBJ2-4	TRBV5-5	CASSGDRGSLAKNIQYF	TGTGCCAGCAGCGGGGACAGGGGGTCCTTAGCCAAAAACATTCAGTACTTC
.	TRBD1	TRBJ1-1	TRBV29-1	CSVSRDSITTEAFF	TGCAGCGTTAGCCGGGACAGCATCACCACTGAAGCTTTCTTT
.	.	TRBJ2-7	TRBV7-9	CASSFGFLYEQYF	TGTGCCAGCAGCTTCGGGTTTCTGTACGAGCAGTACTTC
.	.	TRBJ1-2	TRBV30	CAWSSVVRGYTF	TGTGCCTGGAGTAGCGTGGTACGAGGCTACACCTTC
.	.	TRBJ2-6	TRBV10-3	CAINSGANVLTF	TGTGCCATCAATTCTGGGGCCAACGTCCTGACTTTC
.	.	TRBJ2-7	TRBV28	CASRAEGGRFESYEQYF	TGTGCCAGCAGGGCGGAGGGGGGCAGGTTTGAATCCTACGAGCAGTACTTC
.	.	TRBJ2-3	TRBV28	CAIASGTPDTQYF	TGTGCCATTGCCTCAGGGACCCCAGATACGCAGTATTTT
.	TRBD2	TRBJ2-1	TRBV10-3	CAISVLAGANEQFF	TGTGCCATCAGTGTGCTAGCGGGAGCGAATGAGCAGTTCTTC
.	.	TRBJ1-5	TRBV29-1	CSVLLQANQPQHF	TGCAGCGTTTTGCTACAGGCCAATCAGCCCCAGCATTTT
.	TRBD2	TRBJ2-1	TRBV15	CATSREEGLAGGEQFF	TGTGCCACCAGCAGGGAGGAAGGACTAGCGGGAGGCGAGCAGTTCTTC
.	.	TRBJ1-2	TRBV7-2	CASSFSGEGYTF	TGTGCCAGCAGCTTCTCAGGGGAAGGCTACACCTTC
.	.	TRBJ1-5	TRBV10-2	CASRDGNQPQHF	TGCGCCAGCCGGGACGGCAATCAGCCCCAGCATTTT
.	.	TRBJ2-2	TRBV5-4	CASSRFNEGSTGELFF	TGTGCCAGCAGCCGATTTAACGAAGGGAGTACCGGGGAGCTGTTTTTT
.	.	TRBJ1-5	TRBV30	CAWTGSARNQPQHF	TGTGCCTGGACGGGCAGCGCCCGCAATCAGCCCCAGCATTTT
.	TRBD1	TRBJ1-1	TRBV5-1	CASSQTPRQGTTEAFF	TGCGCCAGCAGCCAAACTCCAAGACAGGGTACCACTGAAGCTTTCTTT
.	TRBD1	TRBJ2-3	TRBV5-1	CASSLARTGGTDTQYF	TGCGCCAGCAGCTTGGCTAGGACAGGGGGCACAGATACGCAGTATTTT
.	.	TRBJ1-5	TRBV28	CASSLTSPGFNQPQHF	TGTGCCAGCAGTTTAACCTCACCAGGTTTCAATCAGCCCCAGCATTTT
.	TRBD2	TRBJ2-7	TRBV18	CASSPTLGGRVDEQYF	TGTGCCAGCTCTCCAACCCTCGGGGGGAGGGTGGACGAGCAGTACTTC
.	.	TRBJ2-7	TRBV7-8	CASSLDLAISYEQYF	TGTGCCAGCAGCTTAGACCTAGCGATCTCCTACGAGCAGTACTTC
.	TRBD2	TRBJ2-3	TRBV6-4	CASSEFGGTRGDTQYF	TGTGCCAGCAGTGAATTCGGGGGGACTAGAGGGGATACGCAGTATTTT
.	TRBD1	TRBJ1-1	TRBV11-2	CASSQQGNEAFF	TGTGCCAGCAGCCAACAGGGGAATGAAGCTTTCTTT
.	.	TRBJ1-1	TRBV5-1	CASSEIQDTEAFF	TGCGCCAGCAGCGAAATACAGGACACTGAAGCTTTCTTT
.	.	TRBJ2-7	TRBV11-2	CASSLSLAHYSYEQYF	TGTGCCAGCAGCTTATCCCTAGCCCACTACTCCTACGAGCAGTACTTC
.	.	TRBJ2-7	TRBV5-6	CASSRRTGTHRYEQYF	TGTGCCAGCAGCCGCAGAACAGGGACTCATCGCTACGAGCAGTACTTC
.	TRBD2	TRBJ2-7	TRBV27	CASSLRLAGGPSYEQYF	TGTGCCAGCAGTTTAAGGCTAGCGGGAGGGCCGAGTTACGAGCAGTACTTC
once	TRBD2	TRBJ2-1	TRBV29-1	CSVDTSSSGLNEQFF	TGCAGCGTTGATACGTCGTCTAGCGGGTTAAATGAGCAGTTCTTC
.	TRBD2	TRBJ2-1	TRBV6-5	CASSRTSIYEQFF	TGTGCCAGCAGCCGGACTAGTATCTATGAGCAGTTCTTC
.	.	TRBJ1-1	TRBV7-7	CASSLLQGTEAFF	TGTGCCAGCAGCTTACTACAGGGCACTGAAGCTTTCTTT
.	.	TRBJ1-1	TRBV6-1	CASSELWTSGAEAFF	TGTGCCAGCAGTGAATTATGGACATCAGGGGCCGAAGCTTTCTTT
.	.	TRBJ1-2	TRBV2	CASIIQGPNYGYTF	TGTGCCAGCATAATACAGGGTCCTAACTATGGCTACACCTTC
once	.	TRBJ2-3	TRBV29-1	CSPREPGVIDTQYF	TGCAGCCCCCGCGAGCCGGGAGTAATAGATACGCAGTATTTT
.	TRBD2	TRBJ2-7	TRBV28	CASSKLAGEQYF	TGTGCCAGCAGTAAACTAGCGGGCGAGCAGTACTTC
.	.	TRBJ2-5	TRBV25-1	CASSEWGAGETQYF	TGTGCCAGCAGTGAATGGGGGGCAGGGGAGACCCAGTACTTC
.	.	TRBJ2-5	TRBV5-1	CASSPVVGRGQETQYF	TGCGCCAGCAGCCCGGTCGTAGGACGGGGACAAGAGACCCAGTACTTC